In its sample, the clone carrying this T cell receptor beta chain was seen many times. Antigen unknown. The data are from a study of CD8 T cells in ankylosing spondylitis. Molecular-barcoded quantitative 5'-RACE produced these TCR beta libraries. TCRdb independently ran MiXCR on the 5' RACE reads; one entry per CDR3 protein. This table has about 330,000 distinct CDR3 sequences, 8% appearing once. Whole-study results and caveats: There was a TCR beta motif, made of several highly homologous variants, that appeared characteristic of ankylosing spondylitis blood. The clones that were linked to disease were reported to be significantly enriched in matched synovial fluid samples from ankylosing spondylitis patients. Past research had described some motif variants in reactive arthritis synovial fluid and blood.

Trimming stripped 4 bases from V and 7 bases from J, with 14 bases between. This CDR3 is 13 amino acids long. Germline values: CDR1 SQVTM, CDR2 ANQGSEA. This TCR was sampled from a male donor with ankylosing spondylitis. This sequence joins TRBV29-1 and TRBJ1-5, with D hard to call. Sequencing input: blood, either unsorted or a sorted T cell fraction (not recorded which). DNA for the CDR3: TGCAGCGTTGGGAGGCAGGACGGGCAGCCCCAGCATTTT. It translates to CSVGRQDGQPQHF.